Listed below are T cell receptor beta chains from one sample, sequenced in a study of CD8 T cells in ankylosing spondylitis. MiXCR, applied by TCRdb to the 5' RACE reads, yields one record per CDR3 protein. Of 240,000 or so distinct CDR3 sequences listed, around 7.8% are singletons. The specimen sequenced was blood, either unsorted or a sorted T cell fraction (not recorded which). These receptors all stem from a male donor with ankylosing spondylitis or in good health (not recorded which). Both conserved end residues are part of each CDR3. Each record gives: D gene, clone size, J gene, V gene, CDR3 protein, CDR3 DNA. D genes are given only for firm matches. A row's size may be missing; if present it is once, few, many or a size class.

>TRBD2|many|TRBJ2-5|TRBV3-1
CASSPSGGLETQYF
TGTGCCAGCAGCCCCAGCGGGGGTTTAGAGACCCAGTACTTC
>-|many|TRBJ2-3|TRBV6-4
CASSEEVRGPDTQYF
TGTGCCAGCAGTGAAGAGGTCAGGGGACCCGATACGCAGTATTTT
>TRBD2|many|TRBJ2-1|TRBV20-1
CSAPRAAGGNNEQFF
TGCAGTGCTCCCCGTGCGGCGGGGGGTAACAATGAGCAGTTCTTC
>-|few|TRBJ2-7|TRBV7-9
CASSPYGVQGYYEQYF
TGTGCCAGCAGCCCTTATGGGGTACAGGGTTACTACGAGCAGTACTTC
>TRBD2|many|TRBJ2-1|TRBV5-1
CASSFRSSGYNEQFF
TGCGCCAGCAGCTTTCGGTCTAGCGGTTACAATGAGCAGTTCTTC
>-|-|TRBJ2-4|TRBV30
CAWSVLGSAKNIQYF
TGTGCCTGGAGTGTACTCGGATCAGCCAAAAACATTCAGTACTTC
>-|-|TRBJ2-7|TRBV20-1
CSASRARASYEQYF
TGCAGTGCTAGTAGAGCCAGGGCGAGCTACGAGCAGTACTTC
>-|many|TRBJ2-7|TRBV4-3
CASSQDWHPAYEQYF
TGCGCCAGCAGCCAAGATTGGCACCCGGCCTACGAGCAGTACTTC
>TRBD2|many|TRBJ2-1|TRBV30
CAWSPTSRKWNEQFF
TGTGCCTGGAGCCCGACTAGCAGAAAGTGGAATGAGCAGTTCTTC
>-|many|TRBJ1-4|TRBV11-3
CASSPGHEKLFF
TGTGCCAGCAGCCCAGGCCATGAAAAACTGTTTTTT
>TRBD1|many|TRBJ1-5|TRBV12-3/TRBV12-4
CASSAGNRGSNQPQHF
TGTGCCAGCAGTGCTGGTAACAGGGGAAGCAATCAGCCCCAGCATTTT
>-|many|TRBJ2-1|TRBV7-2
CASSSKAGRIEQFF
TGTGCCAGCAGCTCCAAGGCGGGGCGGATTGAGCAGTTCTTC
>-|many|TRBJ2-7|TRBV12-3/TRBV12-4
CASSFGGTSYEQYF
TGTGCCAGCAGTTTTGGGGGGACCTCCTACGAGCAGTACTTC
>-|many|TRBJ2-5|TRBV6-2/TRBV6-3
CASSLGGPVDDQYF
TGTGCCAGCAGTCTAGGGGGTCCGGTTGACGACCAGTACTTC
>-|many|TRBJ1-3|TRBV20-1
CSALTTGNTIYF
TGCAGTGCTTTGACAACTGGAAACACCATATATTTT
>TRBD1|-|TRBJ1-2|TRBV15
CATSRDRQGTNYGYTF
TGTGCCACCAGCAGAGATCGACAGGGGACGAATTACGGCTACACCTTC
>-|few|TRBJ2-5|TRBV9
CASSVVEGAGETQYF
TGTGCCAGCAGCGTAGTTGAGGGAGCGGGCGAGACCCAGTACTTC
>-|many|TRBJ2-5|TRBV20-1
CSANLVETQYF
TGCAGTGCCAACTTGGTGGAGACCCAGTACTTC
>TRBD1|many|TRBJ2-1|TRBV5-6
CASSLQGAYNEQFF
TGTGCCAGCAGCTTACAGGGGGCCTACAATGAGCAGTTCTTC
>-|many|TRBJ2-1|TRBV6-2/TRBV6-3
CASSYDQPSPNEQFF
TGTGCCAGCAGTTACGACCAGCCCAGTCCTAATGAGCAGTTCTTC
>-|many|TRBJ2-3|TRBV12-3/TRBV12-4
CASSPRLRADTQYF
TGTGCCAGCAGTCCCCGCCTGAGGGCGGATACGCAGTATTTT
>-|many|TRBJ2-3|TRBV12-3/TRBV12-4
CASSRLQTTDTQYF
TGTGCCAGCTCCCGGTTACAGACCACAGATACGCAGTATTTT
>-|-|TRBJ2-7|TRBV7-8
CASSYDTSTPTYEQYF
TGTGCCAGCAGCTATGATACATCCACGCCTACCTACGAGCAGTACTTC
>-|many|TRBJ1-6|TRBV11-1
CASSLVLLGSLLSYNSPLHF
TGTGCCAGCAGCTTAGTTTTACTGGGAAGCCTACTCTCCTATAATTCACCCCTCCACTTT
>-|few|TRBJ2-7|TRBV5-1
CASWDNYYEQYF
TGCGCCAGTTGGGACAACTACTACGAGCAGTACTTC
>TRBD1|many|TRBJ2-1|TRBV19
CASSGQDRGYNEQFF
TGTGCCAGTAGTGGCCAGGACAGGGGCTACAATGAGCAGTTCTTC
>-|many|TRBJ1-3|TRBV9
CASSGTASFFGNTIYF
TGTGCCAGCAGCGGGACGGCGTCGTTTTTCGGAAACACCATATATTTT
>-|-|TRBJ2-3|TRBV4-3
CASSQDPRGSTDTQYF
TGCGCCAGCAGCCAAGATCCGAGGGGGAGCACAGATACGCAGTATTTT
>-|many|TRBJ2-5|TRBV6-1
CASSEGDAQSGTQYF
TGTGCCAGCAGTGAAGGGGACGCTCAGTCAGGGACCCAGTACTTC
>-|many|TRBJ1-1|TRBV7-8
CASSLVERPETEAFF
TGTGCCAGCAGCTTAGTGGAGCGGCCGGAGACTGAAGCTTTCTTT
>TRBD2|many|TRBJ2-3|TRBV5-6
CASSLNLAGVTDTQYF
TGTGCCAGCAGCTTGAATTTAGCGGGAGTCACAGATACGCAGTATTTT
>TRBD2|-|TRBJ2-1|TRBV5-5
CASSTSGRGSGEQFF
TGTGCCAGCTCTACTAGCGGGAGAGGCAGTGGTGAGCAGTTCTTC
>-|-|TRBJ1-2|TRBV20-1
CSARRTSYGYTF
TGCAGTGCTAGAAGGACCTCCTATGGCTACACCTTC
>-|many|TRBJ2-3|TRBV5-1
CASSFTDGEITDTQYF
TGCGCCAGCAGCTTCACGGATGGGGAAATCACAGATACGCAGTATTTT
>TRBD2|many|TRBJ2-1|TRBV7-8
CASSWLGLAGSSSYNEQFF
TGTGCCAGCAGCTGGTTGGGACTAGCGGGATCTAGCTCCTACAATGAGCAGTTCTTC
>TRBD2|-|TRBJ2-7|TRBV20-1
CSARLSGSYEQYF
TGCAGTGCTAGGCTTAGCGGGAGCTACGAGCAGTACTTC
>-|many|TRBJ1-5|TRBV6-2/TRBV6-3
CASNTDRASQPQHF
TGTGCCAGCAATACCGACAGAGCCAGTCAGCCCCAGCATTTT
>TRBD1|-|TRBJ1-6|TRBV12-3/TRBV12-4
CASSFGQEESPLHF
TGTGCCAGCAGTTTCGGACAGGAGGAATCACCCCTCCACTTT
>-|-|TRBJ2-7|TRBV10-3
CAISELGVEQYF
TGTGCCATCAGTGAGTTAGGGGTCGAGCAGTACTTC
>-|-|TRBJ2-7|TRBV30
CAWRHPPVGRGDYEQYF
TGTGCCTGGAGGCATCCCCCGGTCGGTAGGGGAGACTACGAGCAGTACTTC
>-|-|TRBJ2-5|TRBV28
CASSGNGQSGAWETQYF
TGTGCCAGCAGTGGTAATGGACAGTCGGGAGCCTGGGAGACCCAGTACTTC